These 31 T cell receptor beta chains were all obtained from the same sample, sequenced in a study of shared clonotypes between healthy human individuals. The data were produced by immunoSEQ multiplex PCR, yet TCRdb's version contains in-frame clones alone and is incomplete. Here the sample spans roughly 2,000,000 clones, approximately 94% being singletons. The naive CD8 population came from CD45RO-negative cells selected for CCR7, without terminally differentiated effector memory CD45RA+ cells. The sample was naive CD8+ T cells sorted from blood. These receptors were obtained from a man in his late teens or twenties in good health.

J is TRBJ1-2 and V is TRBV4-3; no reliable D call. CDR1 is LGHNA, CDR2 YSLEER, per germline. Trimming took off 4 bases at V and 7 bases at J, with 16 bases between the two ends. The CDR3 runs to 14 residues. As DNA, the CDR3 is TGCGCCAGCAGCCCTCTTAGTTCGGGTAGTGGCTACACCTTC. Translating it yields CASSPLSSGSGYTF.

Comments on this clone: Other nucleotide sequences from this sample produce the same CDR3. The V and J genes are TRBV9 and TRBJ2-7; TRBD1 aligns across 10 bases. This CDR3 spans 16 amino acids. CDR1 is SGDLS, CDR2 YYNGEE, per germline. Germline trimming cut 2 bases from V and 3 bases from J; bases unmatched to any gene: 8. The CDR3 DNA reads TGTGCCAGCAGCGTTGGTGCCGGGACAGGGGACTACGAGCAGTACTTC. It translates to CASSVGAGTGDYEQYF.

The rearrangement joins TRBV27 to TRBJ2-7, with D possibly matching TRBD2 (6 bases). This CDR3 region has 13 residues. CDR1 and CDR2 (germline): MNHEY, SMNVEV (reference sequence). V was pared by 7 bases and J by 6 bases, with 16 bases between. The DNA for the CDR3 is TGTGCCAGCACGAAACTTTTGGGGGGCGAGCAGTACTTC. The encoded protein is CASTKLLGGEQYF.

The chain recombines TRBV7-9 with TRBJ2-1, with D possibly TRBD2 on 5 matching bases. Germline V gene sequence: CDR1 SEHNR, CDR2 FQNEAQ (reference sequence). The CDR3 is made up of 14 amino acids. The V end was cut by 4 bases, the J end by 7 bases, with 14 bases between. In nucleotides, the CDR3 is TGTGCCAGCAGCTCTAGCCCGCGGACGAATGAGCAGTTCTTC. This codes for CASSSSPRTNEQFF. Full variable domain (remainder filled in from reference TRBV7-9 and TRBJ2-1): DTGVSQNPRHKITKRGQNVTFRCDPISEHNRLYWYRQTLGQGPEFLTYFQNEAQLEKSRLLSDRFSAERPKGSFSTLEIQRTEQGDSAMYLCASSSSPRTNEQFFGPGTRLTVL.

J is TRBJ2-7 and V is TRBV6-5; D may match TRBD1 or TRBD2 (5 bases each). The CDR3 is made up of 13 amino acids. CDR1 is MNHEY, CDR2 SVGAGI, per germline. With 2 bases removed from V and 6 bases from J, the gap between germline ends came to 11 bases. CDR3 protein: CASSYRDGLEQYF. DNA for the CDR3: TGTGCCAGCAGTTACAGGGACGGGCTCGAGCAGTACTTC.

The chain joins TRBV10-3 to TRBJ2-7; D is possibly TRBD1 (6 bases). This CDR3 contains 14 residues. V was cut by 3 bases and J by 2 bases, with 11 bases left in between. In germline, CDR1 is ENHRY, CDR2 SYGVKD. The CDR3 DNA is TGTGCCATCAGTGATCGGGACACCCCCTACGAGCAGTACTTC. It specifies CAISDRDTPYEQYF.

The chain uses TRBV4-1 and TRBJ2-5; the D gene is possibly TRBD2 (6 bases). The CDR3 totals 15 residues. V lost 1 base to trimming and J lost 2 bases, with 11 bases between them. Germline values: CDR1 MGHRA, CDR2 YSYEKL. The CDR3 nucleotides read TGCGCCAGCAGCCAAGGGGACTGGAGGCAAGAGACCCAGTACTTC. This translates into CASSQGDWRQETQYF.

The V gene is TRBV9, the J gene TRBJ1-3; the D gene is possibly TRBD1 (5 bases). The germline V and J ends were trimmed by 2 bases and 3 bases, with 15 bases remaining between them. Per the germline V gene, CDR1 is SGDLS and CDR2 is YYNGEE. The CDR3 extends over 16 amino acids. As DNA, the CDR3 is TGTGCCAGCAGCGTCTCCGGGACTATGTTTGGAAACACCATATATTTT. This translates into CASSVSGTMFGNTIYF.

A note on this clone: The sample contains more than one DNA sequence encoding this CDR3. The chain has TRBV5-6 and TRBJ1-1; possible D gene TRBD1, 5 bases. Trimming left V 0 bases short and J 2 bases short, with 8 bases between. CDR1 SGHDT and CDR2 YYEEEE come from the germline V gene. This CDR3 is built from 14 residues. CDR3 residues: CASSLGGPNTEAFF. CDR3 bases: TGTGCCAGCAGCTTGGGGGGACCCAACACTGAAGCTTTCTTT.

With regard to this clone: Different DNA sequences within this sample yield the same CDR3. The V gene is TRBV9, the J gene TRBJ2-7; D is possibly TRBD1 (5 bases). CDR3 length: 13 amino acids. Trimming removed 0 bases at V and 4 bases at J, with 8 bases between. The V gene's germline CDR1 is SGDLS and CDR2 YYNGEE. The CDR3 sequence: CASSVVAGYEQYF. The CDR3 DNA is TGTGCCAGCAGCGTAGTCGCAGGGTACGAGCAGTACTTC.

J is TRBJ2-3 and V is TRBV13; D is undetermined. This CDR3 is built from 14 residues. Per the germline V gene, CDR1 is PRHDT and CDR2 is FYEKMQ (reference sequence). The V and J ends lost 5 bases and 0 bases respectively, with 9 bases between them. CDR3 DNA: TGTGCCAGCAGCGTTAGTACTAGCACAGATACGCAGTATTTT. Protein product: CASSVSTSTDTQYF.

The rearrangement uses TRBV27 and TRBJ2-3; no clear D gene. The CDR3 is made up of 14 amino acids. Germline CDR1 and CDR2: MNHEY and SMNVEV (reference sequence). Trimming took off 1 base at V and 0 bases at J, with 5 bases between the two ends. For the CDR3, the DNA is TGTGCCAGCAGTTTATACACTAGCACAGATACGCAGTATTTT. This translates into CASSLYTSTDTQYF.

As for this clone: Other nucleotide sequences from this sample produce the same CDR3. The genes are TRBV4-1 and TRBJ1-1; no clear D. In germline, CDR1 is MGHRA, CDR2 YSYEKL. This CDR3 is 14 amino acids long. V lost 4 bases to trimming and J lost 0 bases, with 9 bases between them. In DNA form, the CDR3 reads TGCGCCAGCAGCCCTAGGCAGCTGAACACTGAAGCTTTCTTT. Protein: CASSPRQLNTEAFF.

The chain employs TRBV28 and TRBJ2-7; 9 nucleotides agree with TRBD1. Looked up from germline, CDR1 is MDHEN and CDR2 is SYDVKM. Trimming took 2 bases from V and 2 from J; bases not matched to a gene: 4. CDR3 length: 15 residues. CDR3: CASSLGTGLTYEQYF. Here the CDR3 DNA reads TGTGCCAGCAGTTTAGGGACAGGGCTTACCTACGAGCAGTACTTC.

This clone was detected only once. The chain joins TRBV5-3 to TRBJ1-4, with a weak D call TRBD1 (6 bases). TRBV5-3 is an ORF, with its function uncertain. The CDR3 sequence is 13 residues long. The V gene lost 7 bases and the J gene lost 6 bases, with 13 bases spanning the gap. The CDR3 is CAREGGADEKLFF. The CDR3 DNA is TGTGCCAGAGAGGGGGGCGCGGATGAAAAACTGTTTTTT.

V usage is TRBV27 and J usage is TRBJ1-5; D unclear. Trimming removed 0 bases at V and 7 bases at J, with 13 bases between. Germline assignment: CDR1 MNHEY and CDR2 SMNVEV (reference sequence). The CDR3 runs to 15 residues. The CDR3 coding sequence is TGTGCCAGCAGTTTATCGGACGGAACGGGACAGCCCCAGCATTTT. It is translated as CASSLSDGTGQPQHF.

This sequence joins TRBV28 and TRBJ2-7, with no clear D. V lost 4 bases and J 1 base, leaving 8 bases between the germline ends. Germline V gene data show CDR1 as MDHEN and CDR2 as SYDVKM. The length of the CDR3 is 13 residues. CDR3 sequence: CASSSPWSYEQYF. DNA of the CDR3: TGTGCCAGCAGTTCCCCCTGGTCCTACGAGCAGTACTTC.

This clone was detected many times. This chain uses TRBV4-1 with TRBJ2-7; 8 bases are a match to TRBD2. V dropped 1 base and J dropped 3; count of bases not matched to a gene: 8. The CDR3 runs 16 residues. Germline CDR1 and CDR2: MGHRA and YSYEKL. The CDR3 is CASSQVLAGRNYEQYF. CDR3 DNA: TGCGCCAGCAGCCAAGTATTAGCGGGAAGAAACTACGAGCAGTACTTC.

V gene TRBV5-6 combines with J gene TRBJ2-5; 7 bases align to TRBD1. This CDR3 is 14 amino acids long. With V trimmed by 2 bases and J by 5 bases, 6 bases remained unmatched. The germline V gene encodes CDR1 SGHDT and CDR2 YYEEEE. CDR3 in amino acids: CASSFEGALETQYF. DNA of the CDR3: TGTGCCAGCAGCTTCGAGGGGGCTCTCGAGACCCAGTACTTC.

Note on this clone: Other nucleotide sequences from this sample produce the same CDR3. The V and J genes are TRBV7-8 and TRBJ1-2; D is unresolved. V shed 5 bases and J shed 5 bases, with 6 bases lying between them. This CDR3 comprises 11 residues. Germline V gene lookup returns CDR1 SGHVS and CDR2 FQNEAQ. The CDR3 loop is CASSPGYGYTF. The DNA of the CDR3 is TGTGCCAGCAGCCCAGGTTATGGCTACACCTTC.

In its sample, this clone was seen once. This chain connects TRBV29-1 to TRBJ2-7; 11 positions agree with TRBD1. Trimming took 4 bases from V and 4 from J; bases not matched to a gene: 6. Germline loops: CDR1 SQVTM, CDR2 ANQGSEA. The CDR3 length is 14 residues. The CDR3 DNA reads TGCAGCGTTGTATATGGACAGGGGGCATACGAGCAGTACTTC. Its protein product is CSVVYGQGAYEQYF.

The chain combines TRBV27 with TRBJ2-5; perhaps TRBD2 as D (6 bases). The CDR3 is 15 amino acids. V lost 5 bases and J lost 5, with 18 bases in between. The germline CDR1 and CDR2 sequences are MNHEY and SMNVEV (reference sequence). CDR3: CASSPLTSDAETQYF. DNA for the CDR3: TGTGCCAGCAGTCCACTGACTAGTGATGCGGAGACCCAGTACTTC.

The CDR3 DNA reads as TGTGCCAGTAGTATGACACTGAGCTCCTACGAGCAGTACTTC. Translated: CASSMTLSSYEQYF. This chain uses TRBV19 with TRBJ2-7, with D uncertain. The CDR3 spans 14 residues. CDR1 LNHDA and CDR2 SQIVND come from the germline V gene (reference sequence). Trimming took 3 bases from V and 0 from J, leaving 9 bases between them.

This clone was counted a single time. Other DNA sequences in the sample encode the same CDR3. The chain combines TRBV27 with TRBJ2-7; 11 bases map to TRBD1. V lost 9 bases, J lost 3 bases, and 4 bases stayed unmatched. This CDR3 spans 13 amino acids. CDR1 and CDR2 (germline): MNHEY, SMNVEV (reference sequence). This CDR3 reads CASSGTGGYEQYF. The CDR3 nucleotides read TGTGCCAGTTCCGGGACAGGGGGCTACGAGCAGTACTTC.

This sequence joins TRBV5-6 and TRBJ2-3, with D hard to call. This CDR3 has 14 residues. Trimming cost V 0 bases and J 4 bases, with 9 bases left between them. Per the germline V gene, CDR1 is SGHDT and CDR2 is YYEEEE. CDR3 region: CASSLAARPDTQYF. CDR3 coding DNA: TGTGCCAGCAGCTTGGCGGCTCGCCCAGATACGCAGTATTTT. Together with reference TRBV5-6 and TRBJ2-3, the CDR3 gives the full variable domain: DAGVTQSPTHLIKTRGQQVTLRCSPKSGHDTVSWYQQALGQGPQFIFQYYEEEERQRGNFPDRFSGHQFPNYSSELNVNALLLGDSALYLCASSLAARPDTQYFGPGTRLTVL.

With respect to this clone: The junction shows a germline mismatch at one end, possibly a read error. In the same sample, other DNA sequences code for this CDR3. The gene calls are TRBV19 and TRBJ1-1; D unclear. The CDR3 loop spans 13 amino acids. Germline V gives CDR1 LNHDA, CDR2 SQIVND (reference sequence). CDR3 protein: CASSIWGNTEAFF. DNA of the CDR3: TGTGCCAGTAGTATTTGGGGAAACACTGAGGCTTTCTTT.

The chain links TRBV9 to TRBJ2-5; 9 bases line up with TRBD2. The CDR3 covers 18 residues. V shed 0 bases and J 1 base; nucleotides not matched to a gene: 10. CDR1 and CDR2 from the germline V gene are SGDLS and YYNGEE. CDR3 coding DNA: TGTGCCAGCAGCGTAGAAGGGGCGGGGGGGCCCTTCCAAGAGACCCAGTACTTC. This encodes CASSVEGAGGPFQETQYF.

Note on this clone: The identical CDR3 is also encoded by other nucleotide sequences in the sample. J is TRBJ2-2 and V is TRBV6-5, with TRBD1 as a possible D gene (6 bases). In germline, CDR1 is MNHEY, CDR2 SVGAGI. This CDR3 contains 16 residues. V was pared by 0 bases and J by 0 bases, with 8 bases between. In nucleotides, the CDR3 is TGTGCCAGCAGTTACTCCAGGGACACGAACACCGGGGAGCTGTTTTTT. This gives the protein CASSYSRDTNTGELFF.

The CDR3 sequence is CASSRGANSNQPQHF. The CDR3 DNA reads as TGTGCCAGCAGCCGGGGAGCAAATAGCAATCAGCCCCAGCATTTT. The chain combines TRBV27 with TRBJ1-5; D is unresolved. The CDR3 has 15 residues. Between the trimmed V and J ends, which lost 6 bases and 0 bases, there was a span of 12 bases. Germline V gene data show CDR1 as MNHEY and CDR2 as SMNVEV (reference sequence).

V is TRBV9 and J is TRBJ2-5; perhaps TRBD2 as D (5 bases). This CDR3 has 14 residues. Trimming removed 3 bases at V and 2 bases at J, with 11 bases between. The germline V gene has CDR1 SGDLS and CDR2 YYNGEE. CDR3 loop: CASSANGIQETQYF. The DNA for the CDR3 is TGTGCCAGCAGCGCCAACGGGATTCAAGAGACCCAGTACTTC.

In DNA form, the CDR3 reads TGTGCCAGCAGCGTAGAGGCAGGCCAAGATACGCAGTATTTT. It is translated as CASSVEAGQDTQYF. The chain joins TRBV9 to TRBJ2-3; D not resolved. This CDR3 is built from 14 residues. The V and J ends lost 0 bases and 5 bases respectively, with 10 bases between them. Germline V gene lookup returns CDR1 SGDLS and CDR2 YYNGEE.